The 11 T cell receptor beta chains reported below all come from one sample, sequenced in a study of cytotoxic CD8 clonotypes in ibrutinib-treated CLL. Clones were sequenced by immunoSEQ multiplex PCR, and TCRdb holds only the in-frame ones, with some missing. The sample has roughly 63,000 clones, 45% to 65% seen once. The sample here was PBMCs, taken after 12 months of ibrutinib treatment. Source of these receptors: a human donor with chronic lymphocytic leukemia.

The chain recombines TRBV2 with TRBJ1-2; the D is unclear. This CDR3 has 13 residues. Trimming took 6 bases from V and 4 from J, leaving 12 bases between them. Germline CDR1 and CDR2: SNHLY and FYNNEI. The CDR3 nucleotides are TGTGCCAGCAGCGGACCCACCCTCTATGGCTACACCTTC. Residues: CASSGPTLYGYTF.

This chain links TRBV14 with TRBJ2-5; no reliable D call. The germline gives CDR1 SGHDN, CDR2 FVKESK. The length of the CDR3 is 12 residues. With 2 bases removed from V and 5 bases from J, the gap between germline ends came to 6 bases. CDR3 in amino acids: CASSQPSETQYF. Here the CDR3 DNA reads TGTGCCAGCAGCCAACCGTCTGAGACCCAGTACTTC.

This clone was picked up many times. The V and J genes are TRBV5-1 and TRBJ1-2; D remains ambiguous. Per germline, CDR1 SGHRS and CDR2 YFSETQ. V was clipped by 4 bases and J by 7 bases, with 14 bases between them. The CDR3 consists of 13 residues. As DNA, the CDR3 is TGCGCCAGCAGCAAAACCGCCCTGGGTGGCTACACCTTC. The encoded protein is CASSKTALGGYTF.

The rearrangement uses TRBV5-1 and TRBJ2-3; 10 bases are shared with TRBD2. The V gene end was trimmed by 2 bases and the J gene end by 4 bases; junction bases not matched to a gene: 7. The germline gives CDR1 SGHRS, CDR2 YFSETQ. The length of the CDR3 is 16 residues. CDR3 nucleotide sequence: TGCGCCAGCAGCTTCCACTGGCTAGCGGGAGCAGATACGCAGTATTTT. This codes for CASSFHWLAGADTQYF.

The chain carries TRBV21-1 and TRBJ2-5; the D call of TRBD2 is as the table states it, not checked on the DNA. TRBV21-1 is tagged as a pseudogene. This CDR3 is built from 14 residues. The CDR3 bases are TGTGCCAGCAGGACGAGACGGGAGAAAGAGACCCAGTACTTC. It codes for CASRTRREKETQYF.

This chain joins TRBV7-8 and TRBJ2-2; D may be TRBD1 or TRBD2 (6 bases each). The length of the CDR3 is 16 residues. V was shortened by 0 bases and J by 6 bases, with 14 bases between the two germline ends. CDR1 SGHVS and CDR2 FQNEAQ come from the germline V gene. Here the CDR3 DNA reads TGTGCCAGCAGCTTAGCGCATGGGGGGCGCGCCGGGGAGCTGTTTTTT. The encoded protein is CASSLAHGGRAGELFF.

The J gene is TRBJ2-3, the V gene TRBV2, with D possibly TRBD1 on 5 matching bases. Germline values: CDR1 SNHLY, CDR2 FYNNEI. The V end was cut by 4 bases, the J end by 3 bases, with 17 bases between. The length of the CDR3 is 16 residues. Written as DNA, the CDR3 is TGTGCCAGCAGTGCGGAGTCCCTAGGGGCAACAGATACGCAGTATTTT. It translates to CASSAESLGATDTQYF.

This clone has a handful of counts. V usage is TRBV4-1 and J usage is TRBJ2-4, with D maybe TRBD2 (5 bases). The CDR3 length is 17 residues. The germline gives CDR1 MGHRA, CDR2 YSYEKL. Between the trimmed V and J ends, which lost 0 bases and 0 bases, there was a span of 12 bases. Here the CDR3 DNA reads TGCGCCAGCAGCCAAGATAATAAGGGAGCAGCCAAAAACATTCAGTACTTC. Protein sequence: CASSQDNKGAAKNIQYF.

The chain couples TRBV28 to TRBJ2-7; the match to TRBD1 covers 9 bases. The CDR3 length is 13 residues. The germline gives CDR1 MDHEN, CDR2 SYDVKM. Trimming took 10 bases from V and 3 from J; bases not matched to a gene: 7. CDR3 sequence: CATTGTGRYEQYV. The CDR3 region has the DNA TGTGCCACCACCGGGACAGGGCGCTACGAGCAGTACGTC.

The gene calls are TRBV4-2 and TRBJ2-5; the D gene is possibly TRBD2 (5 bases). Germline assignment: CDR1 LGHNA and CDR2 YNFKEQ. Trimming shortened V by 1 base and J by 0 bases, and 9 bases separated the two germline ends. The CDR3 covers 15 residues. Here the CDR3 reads CASSQAILDQETQYF. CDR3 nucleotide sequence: TGTGCCAGCAGCCAAGCGATACTAGACCAAGAGACCCAGTACTTC.

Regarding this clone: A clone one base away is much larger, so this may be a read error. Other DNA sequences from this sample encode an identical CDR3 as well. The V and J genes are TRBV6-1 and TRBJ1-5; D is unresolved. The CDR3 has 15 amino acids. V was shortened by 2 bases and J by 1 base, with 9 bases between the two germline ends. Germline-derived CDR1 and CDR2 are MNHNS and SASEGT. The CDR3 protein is CASSEIVYSNQPQHF. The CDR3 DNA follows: TGTGCCAGCAGTGAAATTGTCTACAGCAATCAGCCCCAGCATTTT.